Shown below are 6 T cell receptor beta chains from a single sample sequenced in a study of early T cells in non-severe SARS-CoV-2 infection. Each CDR3 protein is one row after TCRdb ran MiXCR on the 5' RACE reads. The table has more than 70,000 distinct CDR3 sequences, about 12% seen once; the top ten hold over 6.5%. Material: whole blood. These receptors all come from an adult who was a healthcare worker with PCR-confirmed SARS-CoV-2 infection or an uninfected control (not recorded which).

This rearrangement joins TRBV3-1 to TRBJ1-6; no reliable D call. The CDR3 runs to 16 residues. Trimming left V 0 bases short and J 7 bases short, with 13 bases between. Germline V lookup: CDR1 LGHDT, CDR2 YNNKEL (reference sequence). The CDR3 here is CASSQEPAVLNSPLHF. CDR3 nucleotides: TGTGCCAGCAGCCAAGAGCCCGCCGTTTTAAATTCACCCCTCCACTTT.

This clonotype came up once. The V call is TRBV9, the J call TRBJ1-6; D gene ambiguous. The CDR3 runs to 12 residues. Trimming left V 0 bases short and J 8 bases short, with 3 bases between. CDR1 is SGDLS and CDR2 is YYNGEE in the germline V gene. CDR3 sequence: CASSVGYSPLHF. CDR3 nucleotides: TGTGCCAGCAGCGTAGGGTATTCACCCCTCCACTTT.

The chain links TRBV10-3 to TRBJ2-7; 8 bases align to TRBD2. The CDR3 totals 15 residues. J gave up 0 bases and V 0 bases, and 1 base lay outside the gene matches. Germline V CDR1 and CDR2: ENHRY, SYGVKD. The CDR3 DNA is TGTGCCATCAGTGAGTCGGCGGGAGGCTCCTACGAGCAGTACTTC. Protein product: CAISESAGGSYEQYF.

This clonotype was seen just once. The chain couples TRBV11-2 to TRBJ2-7, with D possibly being TRBD1 or TRBD2 (5 bases each). The ends were cut back, 0 bases at V and 2 bases at J, with 14 bases in the middle. Germline V CDR1 and CDR2: SGHAT, FQNNGV. The CDR3 has 16 amino acids. The DNA of the CDR3 is TGTGCCAGCAGCTTAGACCGGGGCAGCCTGACCTACGAGCAGTACTTC. Amino acid sequence: CASSLDRGSLTYEQYF.

This clonotype occurred many times. The chain combines TRBV20-1 with TRBJ2-3; D tentatively fits TRBD1 or TRBD2 (5 bases each). The V end lost 5 bases, the J end lost 2 bases, and 14 bases lay between the germline ends. The CDR3 contains 14 residues. Germline CDR1 DFQATT, CDR2 SNEGSKA (reference sequence). The DNA for the CDR3 is TGCAGTGCTGATTCCGGGACGCTCACAGATACGCAGTATTTT. It encodes CSADSGTLTDTQYF.

This clonotype was recorded a few times. The chain has TRBV12-3 or TRBV12-4 and TRBJ2-7, with D uncertain. CDR3 length equals 11 residues. Trimming removed 5 bases at V and 5 bases at J, with 7 bases between. CDR3 region: CASSAENEQYF. Written as DNA, the CDR3 is TGTGCCAGCAGTGCCGAGAACGAGCAGTACTTC.